A single sample is the source of the 21 T cell receptor beta chains below, sequenced in a study of technical replicates of blood from several donors. Data came from immunoSEQ multiplex PCR; TCRdb stores just in-frame clones and leaves some out. The sample shows 85,000 to 90,000 clones, about nine tenths of them seen only once. Material: T cells isolated from PBMCs. These receptors came from a human donor in good health.

The rearrangement joins TRBV7-9 to TRBJ2-2; 8 nucleotides match TRBD1. The CDR3 contains 16 residues. The V and J ends lost 8 bases and 8 bases, in that order; junction bases with no gene match: 16. Per germline, CDR1 SEHNR and CDR2 FQNEAQ (reference sequence). The CDR3 loop is CASRLMRQGAGGELFF. The CDR3, as DNA: TGTGCCAGCCGACTGATGCGGCAGGGGGCCGGGGGGGAGCTGTTTTTT. Complete variable domain (other parts from reference TRBV7-9 and TRBJ2-2): DTGVSQNPRHKITKRGQNVTFRCDPISEHNRLYWYRQTLGQGPEFLTYFQNEAQLEKSRLLSDRFSAERPKGSFSTLEIQRTEQGDSAMYLCASRLMRQGAGGELFFGEGSRLTVL.

V is TRBV9 and J is TRBJ1-2; D perhaps matches TRBD1 (5 bases). Trimming shortened V by 0 bases and J by 2 bases, and 5 bases separated the two germline ends. Germline CDR1 SGDLS, CDR2 YYNGEE. This CDR3 has 13 residues. The CDR3 coding sequence is TGTGCCAGCAGCGTAGAGGGGAACTATGGCTACACCTTC. It is translated as CASSVEGNYGYTF.

Points on this clone: An end of the junction does not agree with germline; a read error may underlie this. DNA for the CDR3: TGCAGTGCTAGGGGGGCCCGGAACATTCACTTC. It translates to CSARGARNIHF. The V and J genes are TRBV20-1 and TRBJ2-5; D may be TRBD1 (6 bases). This CDR3 comprises 11 residues. Germline CDR1 and CDR2: DFQATT and SNEGSKA (reference sequence).

This chain joins TRBV7-2 and TRBJ2-4; D gene uncertain. V was cut by 1 base and J by 7 bases, with 11 bases left in between. Germline V lookup: CDR1 SGHTA, CDR2 FQGNSA. This CDR3 spans 14 amino acids. The CDR3 reads CASSLEPGSNIQYF. DNA for the CDR3: TGTGCCAGCAGCTTAGAGCCGGGTTCTAACATTCAGTACTTC.

This clone was seen only once. The rearrangement links TRBV19 to TRBJ2-7, with TRBD2 identical over 7 bases. This CDR3 comprises 16 residues. With V trimmed by 3 bases and J by 3 bases, 11 bases remained unmatched. CDR1 is LNHDA, CDR2 SQIVND, per germline (reference sequence). The CDR3 is CASSILGQRDFYEQYF. The DNA for the CDR3 is TGTGCCAGTAGTATTTTGGGCCAGCGGGACTTCTACGAGCAGTACTTC.

V and J are TRBV19 and TRBJ1-2; 7 nucleotides match TRBD1. CDR1 and CDR2 from the germline V gene are LNHDA and SQIVND (reference sequence). V trimming: 7 bases; J trimming: 6 bases; junction bases outside the gene matches: 5. This CDR3 has 12 residues. CDR3 amino acids: CASNYRGDGYTF. The DNA of the CDR3 is TGTGCCAGTAATTACAGGGGCGATGGCTACACCTTC. Using reference TRBV19 and TRBJ1-2 for the parts outside the CDR3, the full variable domain is DGGITQSPKYLFRKEGQNVTLSCEQNLNHDAMYWYRQDPGQGLRLIYYSQIVNDFQKGDIAEGYSVSREKKESFPLTVTSAQKNPTAFYLCASNYRGDGYTFGSGTRLTVV.

The chain has TRBV28 and TRBJ2-2, with 8 bases lining up with TRBD2. CDR1 is MDHEN and CDR2 is SYDVKM in the germline V gene. The CDR3 is 15 amino acids. Trimming took 6 bases from V and 8 from J; bases not matched to a gene: 11. CDR3 sequence (DNA): TGTGCCAGCAGGGGGAGCGGGAGTTTTAGTGGGGAGCTGTTTTTT. This codes for CASRGSGSFSGELFF.

The chain has TRBV4-1 and TRBJ1-4; no firm D call. From germline, CDR1 is MGHRA and CDR2 YSYEKL. The ends were cut back, 1 base at V and 4 bases at J, with 7 bases in the middle. CDR3 length: 14 amino acids. CDR3 protein: CASSQVADNEKLFF. The CDR3 DNA sequence: TGCGCCAGCAGCCAAGTCGCGGATAATGAAAAACTGTTTTTT.

The CDR3 here is CASSILTSGGPQYF. The CDR3 bases are TGTGCCAGCAGTATCCTGACTAGCGGGGGGCCACAGTACTTC. The chain carries TRBV27 and TRBJ2-7, with 13 bases that match TRBD2. V gave up 5 bases and J gave up 10 bases; unmatched junction bases: 8. The CDR3 consists of 14 residues. Germline CDR1 MNHEY, CDR2 SMNVEV (reference sequence).

This rearrangement joins TRBV4-1 to TRBJ2-1; tentatively, D is TRBD1 (6 bases). Germline assignment: CDR1 MGHRA and CDR2 YSYEKL. V was cut by 1 base and J by 2 bases, with 9 bases left in between. The CDR3 consists of 15 residues. CDR3 nucleotide sequence: TGCGCCAGCAGCCAAGTGTGGGGGCCCTACAATGAGCAGTTCTTC. As protein: CASSQVWGPYNEQFF.

The chain joins TRBV28 to TRBJ1-5; D remains ambiguous. Germline CDR1 MDHEN, CDR2 SYDVKM. This CDR3 is 17 amino acids long. The germline V and J ends were trimmed by 8 bases and 7 bases, with 27 bases remaining between them. In DNA form, the CDR3 reads TGTGCCAGCCAAAGGGAGGGTGGTGGCCTATTTGGGCAGCCCCAGCATTTT. Encoded protein: CASQREGGGLFGQPQHF.

The chain carries TRBV6-5 and TRBJ1-6; a weak D match, TRBD1 (6 bases). Trimming shortened V by 4 bases and J by 0 bases, and 10 bases separated the two germline ends. CDR3 length: 16 amino acids. Germline lookup yields CDR1 MNHEY and CDR2 SVGAGI. CDR3 bases: TGTGCCAGCAGTTTAGGGACATCCTCCTATAATTCACCCCTCCACTTT. Amino acid sequence: CASSLGTSSYNSPLHF.

The V call is TRBV10-3, the J call TRBJ2-6; TRBD2 aligns across 12 bases. Germline CDR1 is ENHRY and CDR2 is SYGVKD. V trimming: 6 bases; J trimming: 2 bases; junction bases outside the gene matches: 8. This CDR3 has 18 residues. The CDR3 coding sequence is TGTGCCATCAGATCCCCCCTAGCGGGGGGGCCTGGGGCCAACGTCCTGACTTTC. Protein product: CAIRSPLAGGPGANVLTF.

The chain employs TRBV19 and TRBJ1-1; 7 bases are a match to TRBD1. With V trimmed by 3 bases and J by 1 base, 5 bases remained unmatched. In germline, CDR1 is LNHDA, CDR2 SQIVND (reference sequence). The CDR3 length is 15 residues. The CDR3 DNA is TGTGCCAGTAGTATTTCCCGGACAGGGAACACTGAAGCTTTCTTT. Protein product: CASSISRTGNTEAFF.

This chain joins TRBV7-3 and TRBJ1-1; a possible D gene is TRBD1 (5 bases). The CDR3 is made up of 15 amino acids. Germline V lookup: CDR1 SGHTA, CDR2 FQGTGA. V shed 5 bases and J shed 3 bases, with 16 bases lying between them. CDR3: CASSASGGDDTEAFF. CDR3 bases: TGTGCCAGCAGCGCCAGTGGGGGGGATGACACTGAAGCTTTCTTT.

The V and J genes are TRBV25-1 and TRBJ2-1; TRBD2 is a possible D gene (6 bases). This CDR3 is 13 amino acids long. Germline V gene sequence: CDR1 MGHDK, CDR2 SYGVNS. V lost 8 bases and J lost 4, with 12 bases in between. The CDR3: CASGGAAYNEQFF. The DNA for the CDR3 is TGTGCCAGCGGCGGGGCGGCGTACAATGAGCAGTTCTTC.

V usage is TRBV5-1 and J usage is TRBJ1-1; D is possibly TRBD1 (5 bases). With 2 bases removed from V and 1 base from J, the gap between germline ends came to 9 bases. The CDR3 spans 14 residues. Germline CDR1 is SGHRS and CDR2 is YFSETQ. The CDR3 coding sequence is TGCGCCAGCAGCTTAAGGGGATGGAACACTGAAGCTTTCTTT. This encodes CASSLRGWNTEAFF.

The chain employs TRBV18 and TRBJ1-4, with D tentatively TRBD1 (5 bases). Trimming took 5 bases from V and 3 from J, leaving 10 bases between them. The CDR3 consists of 14 residues. Germline V gene lookup returns CDR1 KGHSH and CDR2 LQKENI. CDR3 nucleotides: TGTGCCAGCTCAGTCGACAGACCTAATGAAAAACTGTTTTTT. Residues: CASSVDRPNEKLFF. The whole variable domain, filled in from reference TRBV18 and TRBJ1-4, reads NAGVMQNPRHLVRRRGQEARLRCSPMKGHSHVYWYRQLPEEGLKFMVYLQKENIIDESGMPKERFSAEFPKEGPSILRIQQVVRGDSAAYFCASSVDRPNEKLFFGSGTQLSVL.

The chain's CDR3 is CASSRDTEAFF. The CDR3 DNA is TGTGCCAGCTCCCGGGACACTGAAGCTTTCTTT. V gene TRBV5-6 combines with J gene TRBJ1-1, with D unresolved. Trimming stripped 7 bases from V and 3 bases from J, with 7 bases between. CDR3 length: 11 amino acids. Germline values: CDR1 SGHDT, CDR2 YYEEEE.

This chain connects TRBV4-1 to TRBJ2-2; D is uncertain. V dropped 1 base and J dropped 1 base, with 10 bases sitting between them. CDR3 length equals 16 residues. Germline lookup yields CDR1 MGHRA and CDR2 YSYEKL. The CDR3, as DNA: TGCGCCAGCAGCCAAGCCCGCTATAAGAACACCGGGGAGCTGTTTTTT. Its translation is CASSQARYKNTGELFF.

The chain combines TRBV5-1 with TRBJ2-3, with D perhaps matching TRBD1 (5 bases). Trimming stripped 5 bases from V and 3 bases from J, with 7 bases between. Looked up from germline, CDR1 is SGHRS and CDR2 is YFSETQ. The CDR3 loop spans 12 amino acids. The CDR3 sequence: CASRRGTDTQYF. Here the CDR3 DNA reads TGCGCCAGCAGAAGGGGAACAGATACGCAGTATTTT.